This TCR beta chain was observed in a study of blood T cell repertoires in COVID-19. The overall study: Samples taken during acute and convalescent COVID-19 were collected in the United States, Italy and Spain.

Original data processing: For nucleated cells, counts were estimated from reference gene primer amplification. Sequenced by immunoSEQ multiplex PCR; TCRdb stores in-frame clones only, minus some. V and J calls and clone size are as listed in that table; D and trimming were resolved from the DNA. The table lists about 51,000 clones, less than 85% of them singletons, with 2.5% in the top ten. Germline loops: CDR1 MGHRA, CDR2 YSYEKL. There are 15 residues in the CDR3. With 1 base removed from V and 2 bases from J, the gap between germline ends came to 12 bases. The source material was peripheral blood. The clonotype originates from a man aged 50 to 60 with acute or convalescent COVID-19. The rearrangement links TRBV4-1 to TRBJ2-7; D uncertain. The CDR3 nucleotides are TGCGCCAGCAGCCAAGGTCCGGGTTACCCCTACGAGCAGTACTTC. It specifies CASSQGPGYPYEQYF.